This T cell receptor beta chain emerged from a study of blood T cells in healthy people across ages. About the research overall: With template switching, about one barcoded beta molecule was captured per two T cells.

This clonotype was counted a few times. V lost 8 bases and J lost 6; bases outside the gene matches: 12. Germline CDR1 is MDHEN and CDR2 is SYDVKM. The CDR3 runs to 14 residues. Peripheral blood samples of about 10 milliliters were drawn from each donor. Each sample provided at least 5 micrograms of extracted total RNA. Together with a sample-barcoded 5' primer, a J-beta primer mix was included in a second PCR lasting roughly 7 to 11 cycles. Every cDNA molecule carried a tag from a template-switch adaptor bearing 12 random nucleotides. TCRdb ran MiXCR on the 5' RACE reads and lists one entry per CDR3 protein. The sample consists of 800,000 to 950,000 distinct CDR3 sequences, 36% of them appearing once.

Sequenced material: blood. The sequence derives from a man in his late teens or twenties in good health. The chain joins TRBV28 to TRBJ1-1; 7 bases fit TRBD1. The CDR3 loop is CASRRGRGISEAFF. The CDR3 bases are TGTGCCAGCCGGCGAGGCAGGGGGATTTCTGAAGCTTTCTTT.